These 2 T cell receptor beta chains were sequenced from one sample in a study of regulatory T cells in long-lasting Graves disease. The time point: persistent/refractory GD, antithyroid drugs over 5 years with positive TRAb. The authors made the TCR library using RNA they extracted from PBMCs. Construction of the TCR beta libraries employed iRepertoire HTBI primers in conjunction with Arm-PCR of CDR3 regions. TCRdb re-called the multiplex PCR reads through MiXCR, storing one row per CDR3 protein. The sample records more than 350,000 distinct CDR3 sequences, about 21% being singletons. Sequencing was performed on peripheral blood mononuclear cells (PBMCs), taken when the disease was refractory, from a patient treated with antithyroid drugs. The receptors originated from a female donor with Graves disease.

This clonotype was counted ten times or more. The rearrangement joins TRBV2 to TRBJ2-2; tentative D call: TRBD1 (6 bases). V dropped 0 bases and J dropped 7 bases, with 15 bases sitting between them. This CDR3 region has 16 residues. The germline CDR1 and CDR2 sequences are SNHLY and FYNNEI. CDR3 DNA: TGTGCCAGCAGTGAAGCGGAAGCAGGGGTTGGCGGGGAGCTGTTTTTT. Protein sequence: CASSEAEAGVGGELFF.

The sample holds one count of this clonotype. CDR3 DNA sequence: TGTGCCATCGGGGGGGGGCTCGACGAGCAGTACTTC. Encoded protein: CAIGGGLDEQYF. This chain joins TRBV10-3 and TRBJ2-7, with D perhaps TRBD2 (7 bases). Trimming pared 8 bases from V and 5 bases from J, leaving 13 bases between. This CDR3 contains 12 residues. Germline lookup yields CDR1 ENHRY and CDR2 SYGVKD.